Below are 20 T cell receptor beta chains sequenced from a single sample in a study of blood T cells in healthy people across ages (dated by TCRdb to about 2015). Library preparation employed 5' RACE. TCRdb records Illumina HiSeq 2500 as the sequencer. A second PCR of roughly 6 to 12 cycles was run with a J-beta primer mix and a sample-barcoded 5' primer. TCRdb reworked the public reads: Q25 trimming with fastp, MiXCR clone assembly, productive beta chains retained. Rows merge per CDR3 protein into single entries with the most common DNA and genes. The sample table contains 1.5 million to 2 million distinct CDR3 sequences; only one count was recorded for just under 50% of them. Jointly, the top ten make up around 2.1% of the sample. The specimen sequenced was blood. The source is a woman aged 40 to 49 in good health.

The V call is TRBV25-1, the J call TRBJ1-1; no clear D. The CDR3 has 11 residues. The V and J ends lost 6 bases and 11 bases respectively, with 13 bases between them. Germline V CDR1 and CDR2: MGHDK, SYGVNS. The CDR3 loop is CASRSSGPAFF. CDR3 bases: TGTGCCAGCAGGTCATCCGGGCCGGCTTTCTTT.

The CDR3 DNA is TGCGCCAGCAGCTTGGGGGTGGGCGCGGAGACCCAGTACTTC. Protein product: CASSLGVGAETQYF. The gene calls are TRBV5-1 and TRBJ2-5; D is unclear. V shed 0 bases and J shed 5 bases, with 11 bases lying between them. From germline, CDR1 is SGHRS and CDR2 YFSETQ. This CDR3 comprises 14 residues.

This clonotype was counted only a few times. The chain uses TRBV25-1 and TRBJ2-1; D ambiguous. Deletions cut 3 bases from V and 9 bases from J, with 9 bases between. The CDR3 totals 12 residues. Germline V gene lookup returns CDR1 MGHDK and CDR2 SYGVNS. CDR3 amino acids: CASSDVGFEQFF. CDR3 nucleotides: TGTGCCAGCAGTGACGTTGGGTTTGAGCAGTTCTTC.

The genes are TRBV12-3 or TRBV12-4 and TRBJ2-5; the match to TRBD1 covers 7 bases. This CDR3 is 18 amino acids long. J was trimmed by 0 bases and V by 5 bases; bases with no gene match: 15. The CDR3 is CASSRRILAGGNQETQYF. The CDR3 DNA follows: TGTGCCAGCAGTCGGAGGATTTTGGCAGGGGGTAACCAAGAGACCCAGTACTTC.

This chain connects TRBV7-2 to TRBJ2-1, with D hard to call. The J call may be mistaken, given a closer DNA end match to TRBJ2-7. Germline V gene lookup returns CDR1 SGHTA and CDR2 FQGNSA. The CDR3 has 17 amino acids. The CDR3 here is CASSHGGSPNSYNEQYF. CDR3 nucleotides: TGTGCCAGCAGTCACGGCGGCTCGCCGAACTCCTACAATGAGCAGTACTTC.

V usage is TRBV24-1 and J usage is TRBJ1-1; D is undetermined. Germline CDR1 reads KGHDR; CDR2 reads SFDVKD. The CDR3 runs 13 residues. Trimming cost V 4 bases and J 6 bases, with 11 bases left between them. CDR3 nucleotides: TGTGCCACCAGTGACCCAGACACCCCTGAAGCTTTCTTT. Amino acid sequence: CATSDPDTPEAFF.

The CDR3 is CASSLGAGGPAGTQYF. CDR3 coding DNA: TGTGCCAGCAGCTTAGGAGCGGGGGGGCCAGCAGGTACGCAGTATTTT. The genes are TRBV7-2 and TRBJ2-3; 10 bases match TRBD2. V gave up 1 base and J gave up 8 bases; unmatched junction bases: 9. This CDR3 is built from 16 residues. Germline CDR1 reads SGHTA; CDR2 reads FQGNSA.

V usage is TRBV7-6 and J usage is TRBJ1-5; D remains unclear. The germline gives CDR1 SGHVS, CDR2 FNYEAQ. Trimming stripped 1 base from V and 6 bases from J, with 10 bases between. This CDR3 comprises 14 residues. The CDR3 reads CASSLGGPGQPQHF. CDR3 sequence (DNA): TGTGCCAGCAGCTTAGGTGGGCCCGGTCAGCCCCAGCATTTT.

The gene calls are TRBV6-5 and TRBJ2-1, with 7 nucleotides matching TRBD1. The CDR3 totals 11 residues. Germline CDR1 is MNHEY and CDR2 is SVGAGI. Germline trimming cut 4 bases from V and 13 bases from J; bases unmatched to any gene: 4. CDR3: CASSSHRGQFF. CDR3 nucleotides: TGTGCCAGCAGTTCCCACAGGGGACAGTTCTTC.

This clonotype has more than one count but fewer than ten. The chain links TRBV27 to TRBJ2-5, with 14 bases lining up with TRBD2. CDR1 and CDR2 (germline): MNHEY, SMNVEV (reference sequence). The ends lost 5 bases at V and 2 bases at J; junction bases unmatched: 7. The CDR3 sequence is 17 residues long. CDR3 coding DNA: TGTGCCAGCAGTCCCCGCGGACTAGCGGGGGGACAAGAGACCCAGTACTTC. Translating gives CASSPRGLAGGQETQYF.

The chain links TRBV4-2 to TRBJ1-5; D is unresolved. The germline V gene encodes CDR1 LGHNA and CDR2 YNFKEQ. Trimming pared 0 bases from V and 7 bases from J, leaving 22 bases between. CDR3 length: 18 amino acids. This chain's CDR3 is CASSQEAGLSGLRQPQHF. Here the CDR3 DNA reads TGTGCCAGCAGCCAAGAGGCCGGACTGTCGGGTTTAAGGCAGCCCCAGCATTTT.

This sequence joins TRBV10-3 and TRBJ2-3; no clear D. The germline V gene encodes CDR1 ENHRY and CDR2 SYGVKD. The CDR3 covers 16 residues. V was cut by 3 bases and J by 0 bases, with 13 bases left in between. DNA of the CDR3: TGTGCCATCAGTGATTTGGAGAGACTTAGCACAGATACGCAGTATTTT. It specifies CAISDLERLSTDTQYF.

This clonotype came up a few times. The rearrangement joins TRBV29-1 to TRBJ2-1, with D possibly matching TRBD1 (5 bases). The CDR3 spans 14 residues. The germline CDR1 and CDR2 sequences are SQVTM and ANQGSEA. Trimming pared 3 bases from V and 1 base from J, leaving 10 bases between. CDR3 nucleotides: TGCAGCGTTGAGTGGCAGGGATCCTACAATGAGCAGTTCTTC. This gives the protein CSVEWQGSYNEQFF.

This clonotype has a handful of counts. The chain employs TRBV2 and TRBJ2-7; TRBD2 is a possible D gene (6 bases). V lost 5 bases and J 2 bases, leaving 10 bases between the germline ends. The germline V gene encodes CDR1 SNHLY and CDR2 FYNNEI. The CDR3 is 13 residues long. CDR3 coding DNA: TGTGCCAGCAGTCCCCAGCGGGCCTACGAGCAGTACTTC. Protein: CASSPQRAYEQYF.

V usage is TRBV7-2 and J usage is TRBJ2-5; possibly TRBD2 for D (5 bases). This CDR3 spans 16 amino acids. V was cut by 0 bases and J by 6 bases, with 17 bases left in between. The germline V gene encodes CDR1 SGHTA and CDR2 FQGNSA. The CDR3 DNA reads TGTGCCAGCAGCTTAGCCCCCGGACCAGGCGGGCAGACCCAGTACTTC. Amino acid sequence: CASSLAPGPGGQTQYF.

The V and J genes are TRBV20-1 and TRBJ2-5; 8 nucleotides align to TRBD2. V lost 3 bases and J lost 5; bases outside the gene matches: 5. The CDR3 totals 13 residues. CDR1 is DFQATT and CDR2 is SNEGSKA in the germline V gene (reference sequence). CDR3 DNA sequence: TGCAGTGCTAGTAGGACTAGCTATGAGACCCAGTACTTC. This codes for CSASRTSYETQYF.

The rearrangement links TRBV12-3 or TRBV12-4 to TRBJ2-5; the match to TRBD2 covers 15 bases. The CDR3 extends over 16 amino acids. V dropped 6 bases and J dropped 5; count of bases not matched to a gene: 7. CDR3: CASRRTSGGARETQYF. CDR3 DNA sequence: TGTGCCAGCAGACGGACTAGCGGGGGGGCTCGGGAGACCCAGTACTTC.

This clonotype was detected only once. The chain recombines TRBV29-1 with TRBJ2-3; the match to TRBD2 covers 11 bases. The junction had 4 bases not matched to a gene; V was cut back by 3 bases and J by 2 bases. Germline CDR1 and CDR2: SQVTM and ANQGSEA. This CDR3 has 15 amino acids. CDR3 sequence: CSVDPSGGSTDTQYF. Written as DNA, the CDR3 is TGCAGCGTTGATCCTAGCGGGGGGTCCACAGATACGCAGTATTTT.

About this clonotype: This may arise from a read error, as a much more abundant clone is one base away. The genes are TRBV29-1 and TRBJ2-7; TRBD2 aligns across 7 bases. CDR1 and CDR2 (germline): SQVTM, ANQGSEA. The CDR3 covers 15 residues. V lost 0 bases to trimming and J lost 7 bases; unmatched junction nucleotides: 12. The CDR3 region is CSVEERRLRGGEQYF. The CDR3 DNA reads as TGCAGCGTTGAAGAGAGGCGACTCCGCGGGGGTGAGCAGTACTTC.

This clonotype was recorded only once. The gene calls are TRBV10-3 and TRBJ2-1, with TRBD2 identical over 13 bases. The V gene end was trimmed by 6 bases and the J gene end by 5 bases; junction bases not matched to a gene: 4. Germline loops: CDR1 ENHRY, CDR2 SYGVKD. The CDR3 has 15 residues. CDR3 DNA: TGTGCCATCAGCCTGGGACTAGCGGGGAACAATGAGCAGTTCTTC. Translated: CAISLGLAGNNEQFF.